A selection of T cell receptor beta chains follows, all from one sample in a study of T cell responses to AZD1222 COVID-19 vaccine. Sequencing used immunoSEQ multiplex PCR; TCRdb keeps in-frame clones, though not all of them. Among more than 85,000 clones, 70% to 90% were seen once, and the ten largest hold approximately 7.9%. Sequenced here: peripheral blood, sampled on day 0 of AZD1222 vaccination. The receptors were sampled from an adult in good health. Both conserved end residues are part of each CDR3. The order of the fields is clone size, D gene, CDR3 length, J gene, V gene, CDR3 DNA, CDR3 protein. D genes are given only for firm matches. Not every row has a clone size; where given, it reads once, few, many or a size class.

- | - | 14 | TRBJ2-7 | TRBV2 | TGTGCCAGCAGCAGACGGGGGTCCGGGGACGAGCAGTACTTC | CASSRRGSGDEQYF
- | TRBD2 | 16 | TRBJ2-7 | TRBV10-1 | TGCGCCAGCAGCCGCCGACTAGCGGGAGGTACCTACGAGCAGTACTTC | CASSRRLAGGTYEQYF
- | TRBD1 | 12 | TRBJ1-1 | TRBV7-3 | TGTGCCAGCAGCTCAGGGGGAACTGAAGCTTTCTTT | CASSSGGTEAFF
- | - | 13 | TRBJ1-1 | TRBV12-3/TRBV12-4 | TGTGCCAGCAGTCCCGCCGAAAGTACTGAAGCTTTCTTT | CASSPAESTEAFF
- | - | 15 | TRBJ1-3 | TRBV24-1 | TGTGCCACCAGTGCGCTACAGGGAAAGGGAAACACCATATATTTT | CATSALQGKGNTIYF
- | - | 12 | TRBJ1-6 | TRBV2 | TGTGCCAGCAGTATTTATAATTCACCCCTCCACTTT | CASSIYNSPLHF
- | - | 14 | TRBJ2-1 | TRBV2 | TGTGCCAGCGCCCCACCTAGCTCCTACAATGAGCAGTTCTTC | CASAPPSSYNEQFF
- | - | 14 | TRBJ1-2 | TRBV28 | TGTGCCAGCAGTTTATCACGGCCTAACTATGGCTACACCTTC | CASSLSRPNYGYTF
few | TRBD1 | 14 | TRBJ1-2 | TRBV27 | TGTGCCAGCAGTTGGAGACAGGGTGGGAGCGGCTACACCTTC | CASSWRQGGSGYTF
once | TRBD1 | 14 | TRBJ1-2 | TRBV29-1 | TGCAGCGTTTCACAGGGGGCAGAAAACTATGGCTACACCTTC | CSVSQGAENYGYTF
- | - | 13 | TRBJ2-1 | TRBV11-3 | TGTGCCAGCAGCCCAATGACAGACAATGAGCAGTTCTTC | CASSPMTDNEQFF
- | - | 14 | TRBJ1-5 | TRBV7-8 | TGTGCCAGCAGCTTGGGACCGAGAAATCAGCCCCAGCATTTT | CASSLGPRNQPQHF
- | - | 14 | TRBJ1-1 | TRBV30 | TGTGCCTGGAGTCCCCGGACAAGAGGGACTGAAGCTTTCTTT | CAWSPRTRGTEAFF
- | - | 13 | TRBJ1-5 | TRBV6-4 | TGTGCCAGCAGTCCCGAGGAGGATCAGCCCCAGCATTTT | CASSPEEDQPQHF
- | - | 13 | TRBJ2-5 | TRBV28 | TGTGCCAGCAGTTTTCCCGGCAAAGAGACCCAGTACTTC | CASSFPGKETQYF
- | - | 12 | TRBJ2-7 | TRBV11-2 | TGTGCCAGCACCCCTACAGGGTACGAGCAGTACTTC | CASTPTGYEQYF
many | - | 15 | TRBJ2-7 | TRBV27 | TGTGCCAGCAGTTTAAACGGCGGGCACAACTACGAGCAGTACTTC | CASSLNGGHNYEQYF
once | - | 14 | TRBJ2-1 | TRBV5-1 | TGCGCCAGCAGCTCGGGGCTTGCGTACAATGAGCAGTTCTTC | CASSSGLAYNEQFF
once | TRBD1 | 14 | TRBJ2-3 | TRBV29-1 | TGCAGCGGGGGACAGGGAGAGAGCACAGATACGCAGTATTTT | CSGGQGESTDTQYF
- | TRBD1 | 16 | TRBJ1-1 | TRBV4-2 | TGTGCCAGCAGCCAACCTCAGGGGACAGCGAACACTGAAGCTTTCTTT | CASSQPQGTANTEAFF
- | - | 14 | TRBJ2-3 | TRBV27 | TGTGCCAGCAGTTTATGGCCTTTACCAGATACGCAGTATTTT | CASSLWPLPDTQYF
- | - | 13 | TRBJ2-7 | TRBV19 | TGTGCCAGTAGTATTAGAGGAAGATACGAGCAGTACTTC | CASSIRGRYEQYF
- | TRBD2 | 15 | TRBJ2-7 | TRBV7-2 | TGTGCCAGCAGCTCCTCTAGCGGACCGTACTACGAGCAGTACTTC | CASSSSSGPYYEQYF
- | - | 13 | TRBJ1-2 | TRBV28 | TGTGCCAGCAGTCGCCCCCTCGAGGCTGGCTACACCTTC | CASSRPLEAGYTF
- | - | 15 | TRBJ1-3 | TRBV2 | TGTGCCAGCAGAGGGGCCAGGGTCTCTGGAAACACCATATATTTT | CASRGARVSGNTIYF
- | - | 16 | TRBJ2-7 | TRBV27 | TGTGCCAGCAGTTTATCTGGCAGGGGTTATTACTACGAGCAGTACTTC | CASSLSGRGYYYEQYF
- | - | 13 | TRBJ2-1 | TRBV29-1 | TGCAGCGTTGGGCAGGGGCCCGTCAATGAGCAGTTCTTC | CSVGQGPVNEQFF
- | - | 12 | TRBJ2-5 | TRBV28 | TGTGCCAGCAGTTTAGGGCTGGAGACCCAGTACTTC | CASSLGLETQYF
- | - | 17 | TRBJ2-6 | TRBV2 | TGTGCCAGCAGCCGACAGGAAAAGGCCCCTGGGGCCAACGTCCTGACTTTC | CASSRQEKAPGANVLTF
- | TRBD2 | 17 | TRBJ2-3 | TRBV4-2 | TGTGCCAGCAGAGGACTAGCGGGAGAGACTAGCACAGATACGCAGTATTTT | CASRGLAGETSTDTQYF
few | - | 16 | TRBJ2-7 | TRBV6-5 | TGTGCCAGCAGTTACCGTCTAGGGGTCCCTTCCTACGAGCAGTACTTC | CASSYRLGVPSYEQYF
- | - | 14 | TRBJ1-5 | TRBV2 | TGTGCCAGCGGGGCCGGGAGAAGCAATCAGCCCCAGCATTTT | CASGAGRSNQPQHF
- | TRBD1 | 18 | TRBJ2-2 | TRBV12-5 | TGTGCTAGTGGTTTTCTGGGCGGGACAGGGGGCGTTACCGGGGAGCTGTTTTTT | CASGFLGGTGGVTGELFF
once | TRBD2 | 15 | TRBJ2-3 | TRBV27 | TGTGCCAGCAGCACTAGCGGGTACAACACAGATACGCAGTATTTT | CASSTSGYNTDTQYF
- | - | 13 | TRBJ1-1 | TRBV27 | TGTGCCACCATGCCCCCGGGGAACACTGAAGCTTTCTTT | CATMPPGNTEAFF
- | - | 14 | TRBJ2-5 | TRBV7-2 | TGTGCCAGCAGCTTAGTTGGGGTGGCGGAGACCCAGTACTTC | CASSLVGVAETQYF
- | - | 16 | TRBJ2-5 | TRBV5-6 | TGTGCCAGCAGCTTGGGAATGCGTCTAGGGGTGGGGACCCAGTACTTC | CASSLGMRLGVGTQYF
few | TRBD1 | 20 | TRBJ1-1 | TRBV6-9 | TGTGCCAGCAGTTATTCTGACGATTACCGGGACAGGGGATCGGACACTGAAGCTTTCTTT | CASSYSDDYRDRGSDTEAFF
- | - | 14 | TRBJ1-4 | TRBV10-1 | TGCGCCAGCAGTGAATTGGGGGAGGACGAAAAACTGTTTTTT | CASSELGEDEKLFF
- | - | 14 | TRBJ2-1 | TRBV19 | TGTGCCAGTAGCCAACAGGGAGCATACAATGAGCAGTTCTTC | CASSQQGAYNEQFF
- | - | 15 | TRBJ1-4 | TRBV7-8 | TGTGCCAGCAGCTTAGGCCTCCGGATCAATGAAAAACTGTTTTTT | CASSLGLRINEKLFF
- | TRBD1 | 16 | TRBJ2-6 | TRBV11-1 | TGTGCCAGCAGCTTAACAGGGGGCTCTGGGGCCAACGTCCTGACTTTC | CASSLTGGSGANVLTF
- | - | 15 | TRBJ2-6 | TRBV7-6 | TGTGCCAGCAGCTTAATGGCCTCTGGGGCCAACGTCCTGACTTTC | CASSLMASGANVLTF
- | TRBD1 | 17 | TRBJ2-6 | TRBV5-5 | TGTGCCAGCAGCTTGGAGGGACAGAGCTCTGGGGCCAACGTCCTGACTTTC | CASSLEGQSSGANVLTF
once | - | 15 | TRBJ2-2 | TRBV5-6 | TGTGCCAGCAGCTTGTATTGGGTGGTTGCCGGGGAGCTGTTTTTT | CASSLYWVVAGELFF
- | - | 15 | TRBJ1-2 | TRBV5-1 | TGCGCCAGCAGCTTGGGAGACCTAATAGGCTATGGCTACACCTTC | CASSLGDLIGYGYTF
- | - | 12 | TRBJ2-7 | TRBV14 | TGTGCCAGCAGCCCCGTCGGGGAGGAACAGTACTTC | CASSPVGEEQYF
- | - | 15 | TRBJ2-1 | TRBV18 | TGTGCCAGCTCACCACCGGGGCAGGGCTACAATGAGCAGTTCTTC | CASSPPGQGYNEQFF
- | - | 14 | TRBJ1-2 | TRBV7-9 | TGTGCCAGCAGCTTAGGGACAACCAACTATGGCTACACCTTC | CASSLGTTNYGYTF
- | - | 14 | TRBJ2-3 | TRBV6-2/TRBV6-3 | TGTGCCAGCAGCCCCCGACTCGGAGGGGATACGCAGTATTTT | CASSPRLGGDTQYF
- | TRBD2 | 13 | TRBJ2-1 | TRBV29-1 | TGCAGCGTTGAAACTAGCGGGAGGGGTGAGCAGTTCTTC | CSVETSGRGEQFF
- | - | 18 | TRBJ2-2 | TRBV7-9 | TGTGCCAGCAGCTTAGCGCCGGGACTCACATTAATTACCGGGGAGCTGTTTTTT | CASSLAPGLTLITGELFF
- | - | 14 | TRBJ2-1 | TRBV14 | TGTGCCAGCAGCCAGGGGGTTGGCCTCGGTGAGCAGTTCTTC | CASSQGVGLGEQFF
- | - | 14 | TRBJ2-2 | TRBV5-6 | TGTGCCAGCAGCTTGATCCCTGACACCGGGGAGCTGTTTTTT | CASSLIPDTGELFF
- | TRBD1 | 15 | TRBJ1-4 | TRBV10-3 | TGTGCCATCAGTGAGGGGACAGGGGGCGAGGGAAAACTGTTTTTT | CAISEGTGGEGKLFF